One and the same sample provided the 24 T cell receptor beta chains below, sequenced in a study of siplizumab effects on memory and regulatory T cells. Measured with immunoSEQ multiplex PCR; TCRdb has only the in-frame clones, and not every one. Of over 85,000 clones in the sample, roughly 93% were seen once. Material: CD8+ T cells sorted from blood. The source of these receptors is a human donor in good health.

The gene calls are TRBV7-9 and TRBJ1-1; 11 bases are a match to TRBD1. The CDR3 consists of 13 residues. Germline CDR1 SEHNR, CDR2 FQNEAQ (reference sequence). V dropped 10 bases and J dropped 5; count of bases not matched to a gene: 6. CDR3 DNA: TGTGCCACCACGTGGGACAGGGGGACTGAAGCTTTCTTT. The encoded protein is CATTWDRGTEAFF.

This chain connects TRBV19 to TRBJ1-6, with TRBD1 as a possible D gene (6 bases). V lost 5 bases to trimming and J lost 5 bases, with 10 bases between them. The CDR3 has 14 residues. Germline CDR1 reads LNHDA; CDR2 reads SQIVND (reference sequence). The CDR3 reads CASSFWDNNSPLHF. The CDR3 nucleotides read TGTGCCAGTAGTTTCTGGGACAATAATTCACCCCTCCACTTT.

This rearrangement joins TRBV7-9 to TRBJ1-4; 7 bases map to TRBD1. J was trimmed by 7 bases and V by 5 bases; bases with no gene match: 10. Per germline, CDR1 SEHNR and CDR2 FQNEAQ (reference sequence). The length of the CDR3 is 15 residues. CDR3 nucleotides: TGTGCCAGCAGCCCCACAGGGGAAATTCTTGAAAAACTGTTTTTT. Translating gives CASSPTGEILEKLFF.

The chain is built from TRBV6-5 and TRBJ2-3, with D possibly being TRBD1 (6 bases). CDR1 is MNHEY and CDR2 is SVGAGI in the germline V gene. The CDR3 sequence is 15 residues long. Trimming took off 0 bases at V and 6 bases at J, with 13 bases between the two ends. The CDR3, as DNA: TGTGCCAGCAGTTACTCGACGCAGGGGATGGATACGCAGTATTTT. Encoded protein: CASSYSTQGMDTQYF.

The chain joins TRBV7-8 to TRBJ2-7; D tentatively reads TRBD1 or TRBD2 (5 bases each). The CDR3 is 15 residues long. The germline V gene has CDR1 SGHVS and CDR2 FQNEAQ. The V end lost 2 bases, the J end lost 1 base, and 12 bases lay between the germline ends. CDR3: CASSLSPGASYEQYF. The CDR3 coding sequence is TGTGCCAGCAGCTTATCGCCCGGGGCATCCTACGAGCAGTACTTC.

The chain couples TRBV27 to TRBJ2-3, with D possibly being TRBD1 (6 bases). Trimming shortened V by 2 bases and J by 2 bases, and 14 bases separated the two germline ends. The germline gives CDR1 MNHEY, CDR2 SMNVEV (reference sequence). The CDR3 is 16 amino acids. CDR3 nucleotide sequence: TGTGCCAGCAGTTTAAGTTCGGACAGACCCACAGATACGCAGTATTTT. It codes for CASSLSSDRPTDTQYF.

This chain joins TRBV13 and TRBJ2-5; D uncertain. V lost 4 bases to trimming and J lost 4 bases, with 10 bases between them. This CDR3 contains 13 residues. CDR1 is PRHDT and CDR2 is FYEKMQ in the germline V gene (reference sequence). Here the CDR3 DNA reads TGTGCCAGCAGCTCCATGGGTGGAGAGACCCAGTACTTC. This codes for CASSSMGGETQYF.

The J gene is TRBJ2-7, the V gene TRBV6-5; 8 nucleotides agree with TRBD1. V trimming: 7 bases; J trimming: 6 bases; junction bases outside the gene matches: 11. The CDR3 sequence is 14 residues long. Germline V lookup: CDR1 MNHEY, CDR2 SVGAGI. The CDR3 reads CASIQQGGRGEQYF. DNA for the CDR3: TGTGCCAGCATCCAACAGGGGGGTCGCGGCGAGCAGTACTTC.

The J gene is TRBJ2-7, the V gene TRBV29-1; D assignment may be TRBD1 or TRBD2 (5 bases each). Germline assignment: CDR1 SQVTM and CDR2 ANQGSEA. This CDR3 is 14 amino acids long. V was pared by 7 bases and J by 5 bases, with 21 bases between. CDR3 nucleotide sequence: TGCAGCGCCTTCGGGACCCTCGGAACGAACGAGCAGTACTTC. Amino acid sequence: CSAFGTLGTNEQYF.

This sequence joins TRBV13 and TRBJ2-1; D might be TRBD2 (5 bases). CDR1 is PRHDT and CDR2 is FYEKMQ in the germline V gene (reference sequence). This CDR3 has 12 amino acids. V was shortened by 5 bases and J by 3 bases, with 5 bases between the two germline ends. CDR3 bases: TGTGCCAGCAGCCGGGACTACAATGAGCAGTTCTTC. This encodes CASSRDYNEQFF.

J is TRBJ2-3 and V is TRBV5-6, with 14 bases aligning to TRBD2. Germline V CDR1 and CDR2: SGHDT, YYEEEE. V dropped 8 bases and J dropped 3; count of bases not matched to a gene: 8. CDR3 length: 16 amino acids. CDR3 region: CASLHGTSGSTDTQYF. CDR3 DNA sequence: TGTGCCAGTCTACACGGGACTAGCGGGAGTACAGATACGCAGTATTTT.

The chain combines TRBV19 with TRBJ2-7, with D perhaps TRBD1 (6 bases). The CDR3 has 16 residues. From germline, CDR1 is LNHDA and CDR2 SQIVND (reference sequence). V dropped 4 bases and J dropped 0 bases, with 16 bases sitting between them. CDR3 bases: TGTGCCAGTAGTAGGTACAGGGCTTCGAGCTCCTACGAGCAGTACTTC. Translating gives CASSRYRASSSYEQYF.

V is TRBV9 and J is TRBJ2-5; possibly TRBD2 for D (5 bases). The ends were cut back, 0 bases at V and 1 base at J, with 10 bases in the middle. The CDR3 runs to 15 residues. Germline V CDR1 and CDR2: SGDLS, YYNGEE. Here the CDR3 reads CASSVAGSPQETQYF. CDR3 nucleotides: TGTGCCAGCAGCGTAGCGGGGAGCCCCCAAGAGACCCAGTACTTC.

The V and J genes are TRBV27 and TRBJ1-2; 10 bases are a match to TRBD1. Germline lookup yields CDR1 MNHEY and CDR2 SMNVEV (reference sequence). V shed 5 bases, J shed 7 bases, and the junction held 10 bases outside the gene matches. This CDR3 is built from 15 residues. The DNA for the CDR3 is TGTGCCAGCAGTATCTCCGGGACAGGGGTAACTGGCTACACCTTC. Its protein product is CASSISGTGVTGYTF.

The chain has TRBV9 and TRBJ1-4; D is ambiguous. The germline V and J ends were trimmed by 3 bases and 8 bases, with 14 bases remaining between them. This CDR3 is built from 14 residues. Germline V gene lookup returns CDR1 SGDLS and CDR2 YYNGEE. Here the CDR3 DNA reads TGTGCCAGCAGCGCCTTCCCAAGGGAGGAAAAACTGTTTTTT. Translating gives CASSAFPREEKLFF. The whole variable domain, remainder taken from reference TRBV9 and TRBJ1-4, is DSGVTQTPKHLITATGQRVTLRCSPRSGDLSVYWYQQSLDQGLQFLIQYYNGEERAKGNILERFSAQQFPDLHSELNLSSLELGDSALYFCASSAFPREEKLFFGSGTQLSVL.

This clone occurred once. The chain is built from TRBV6-5 and TRBJ1-6; D call uncertain. The V and J ends lost 0 bases and 10 bases respectively, with 10 bases between them. The CDR3 spans 14 residues. Germline CDR1 reads MNHEY; CDR2 reads SVGAGI. The CDR3 DNA follows: TGTGCCAGCAGTTACTCCGCAGGAAGATCACCCCTCCACTTT. It translates to CASSYSAGRSPLHF.

The gene calls are TRBV5-1 and TRBJ1-5; TRBD1 might be the D (5 bases). The V end was cut by 4 bases, the J end by 5 bases, with 16 bases between. This CDR3 has 15 residues. The V gene's germline CDR1 is SGHRS and CDR2 YFSETQ. The CDR3 loop reads CASSVGEGWYQPQHF. As DNA, the CDR3 is TGCGCCAGCAGCGTGGGGGAGGGATGGTATCAGCCCCAGCATTTT.

As for this clone: A read error may be the cause here, since a much bigger clone is one base away. The chain joins TRBV11-2 to TRBJ2-3; D is unclear. This CDR3 is built from 12 residues. The V gene's germline CDR1 is SGHAT and CDR2 FQNNGV. V was clipped by 4 bases and J by 2 bases, with 4 bases between them. CDR3 protein: CASSSTTDTQYF. CDR3 bases: TGTGCCAGCAGCTCGACCACAGATACGCAGTATTTT.

The genes are TRBV19 and TRBJ2-3; D not resolved. The length of the CDR3 is 13 residues. Germline CDR1 and CDR2: LNHDA and SQIVND (reference sequence). Trimming pared 5 bases from V and 2 bases from J, leaving 8 bases between. This chain's CDR3 is CASSRSFTDTQYF. The CDR3 nucleotides are TGTGCCAGTAGTCGAAGCTTCACAGATACGCAGTATTTT.

This chain connects TRBV13 to TRBJ2-3; 11 nucleotides align to TRBD2. The CDR3 spans 15 residues. Germline loops: CDR1 PRHDT, CDR2 FYEKMQ (reference sequence). The junction had 7 bases not matched to a gene; V was cut back by 5 bases and J by 6 bases. The chain's CDR3 is CASSPKTSGDDTQYF. CDR3 DNA: TGTGCCAGCAGCCCCAAGACTAGCGGGGATGATACGCAGTATTTT.

The rearrangement links TRBV28 to TRBJ2-5; D possibly corresponds to TRBD2 (6 bases). Trimming removed 4 bases at V and 6 bases at J, with 15 bases between. Looked up from germline, CDR1 is MDHEN and CDR2 is SYDVKM. The CDR3 runs to 14 residues. In DNA, the CDR3 is TGTGCCAGCAGTTGGGCAAGGGAGGTGAAGACCCAGTACTTC. Translated, it gives CASSWAREVKTQYF.

The rearrangement links TRBV7-9 to TRBJ2-2; the match to TRBD1 covers 9 bases. The V gene's germline CDR1 is SEHNR and CDR2 FQNEAQ (reference sequence). This CDR3 has 16 residues. V was pared by 6 bases and J by 5 bases, with 10 bases of the junction left unmatched. As DNA, the CDR3 is TGTGCCAGCAGTTTATCCCCGGGACAGGGTACCGGGGAGCTGTTTTTT. Encoded protein: CASSLSPGQGTGELFF.

This clone has only a few counts. J is TRBJ1-2 and V is TRBV7-9, with D possibly matching TRBD1 (5 bases). Germline CDR1 and CDR2: SEHNR and FQNEAQ (reference sequence). The V gene lost 1 base and the J gene lost 3 bases, with 15 bases spanning the gap. CDR3 length: 16 residues. CDR3 loop: CASSLELPGHYYGYTF. Here the CDR3 DNA reads TGTGCCAGCAGCTTAGAATTACCGGGGCACTACTATGGCTACACCTTC.

Note on this clone: In the same sample, other DNA sequences code for this CDR3. The rearrangement links TRBV6-1 to TRBJ1-5; D is uncertain. The ends were cut back, 3 bases at V and 6 bases at J, with 12 bases in the middle. The CDR3 is 14 residues long. In germline, CDR1 is MNHNS, CDR2 SASEGT. The DNA for the CDR3 is TGTGCCAGCAGTGATCTGGCAGCGGGTCAGCCCCAGCATTTT. Amino acid sequence: CASSDLAAGQPQHF.